Listed below are T cell receptor beta chains from one sample, sequenced in a study of cytomegalovirus exposure and HLA in healthy donors. Data came from immunoSEQ multiplex PCR; TCRdb stores just in-frame clones and leaves some out. The sample consists of roughly 140,000 clones, around four fifths of them appearing once. The sample was PBMCs. These receptors all come from a male donor in good health and CMV-seronegative. The CDR3 runs from the conserved cysteine through the conserved F or W. The D gene is left open where the match is weak. The size entry is marked missing in some rows and otherwise reads once, few, many or a size class.

d_call: TRBD2
v_call: TRBV27
j_call: TRBJ2-3
clone_size: -
cdr3_aa: CASSFLAGTRTDTQYF
cdr3_nt: TGTGCCAGCAGTTTCTTAGCGGGAACCCGCACAGATACGCAGTATTTT

d_call: TRBD1
v_call: TRBV6-6
j_call: TRBJ2-7
clone_size: few
cdr3_aa: CASRDPGQGYEQYF
cdr3_nt: TGTGCCAGCAGAGACCCGGGACAGGGATACGAGCAGTACTTC

d_call: TRBD1
v_call: TRBV5-1
j_call: TRBJ1-6
clone_size: once
cdr3_aa: CASSRRQGDNSPLHF
cdr3_nt: TGCGCCAGCAGCCGTCGACAGGGGGATAATTCACCCCTCCACTTT

d_call: -
v_call: TRBV4-1
j_call: TRBJ2-7
clone_size: -
cdr3_aa: CASSQPSDGDYEQYF
cdr3_nt: TGCGCCAGCAGCCAGCCATCAGACGGAGACTACGAGCAGTACTTC

d_call: TRBD2
v_call: TRBV2
j_call: TRBJ2-1
clone_size: -
cdr3_aa: CASSSRTSGFGDNEQFF
cdr3_nt: TGTGCCAGCAGTTCCCGGACTAGTGGTTTCGGTGACAATGAGCAGTTCTTC

d_call: -
v_call: TRBV7-2
j_call: TRBJ2-3
clone_size: few
cdr3_aa: CASSSIGTDTQYF
cdr3_nt: TGTGCCAGCAGCTCTATAGGCACAGATACGCAGTATTTT

d_call: -
v_call: TRBV4-1
j_call: TRBJ2-4
clone_size: -
cdr3_aa: CASSQDVGLAKNIQYF
cdr3_nt: TGCGCCAGCAGCCAAGACGTGGGGCTAGCCAAAAACATTCAGTACTTC

d_call: -
v_call: TRBV5-6
j_call: TRBJ2-3
clone_size: -
cdr3_aa: CASSLRGGGPTDTQYF
cdr3_nt: TGTGCCAGCAGCCTCCGCGGCGGGGGCCCAACAGATACGCAGTATTTT

d_call: -
v_call: TRBV5-6
j_call: TRBJ1-2
clone_size: -
cdr3_aa: CASHRDNYGYTF
cdr3_nt: TGTGCCAGCCACCGGGACAATTATGGCTACACCTTC

d_call: TRBD1
v_call: TRBV4-1
j_call: TRBJ2-1
clone_size: -
cdr3_aa: CASSPEPGQLNSYNEQFF
cdr3_nt: TGCGCCAGCAGCCCGGAACCGGGACAGCTGAACTCCTACAATGAGCAGTTCTTC

d_call: -
v_call: TRBV4-2
j_call: TRBJ2-5
clone_size: -
cdr3_aa: CASSQVGGGAETQYF
cdr3_nt: TGTGCCAGCAGCCAAGTAGGGGGGGGTGCGGAGACCCAGTACTTC

d_call: -
v_call: TRBV5-1
j_call: TRBJ2-5
clone_size: -
cdr3_aa: CASTADQETQYF
cdr3_nt: TGCGCCAGCACGGCGGATCAAGAGACCCAGTACTTC

d_call: TRBD2
v_call: TRBV9
j_call: TRBJ2-1
clone_size: -
cdr3_aa: CASSGTIHNEQFF
cdr3_nt: TGTGCCAGCTCCGGGACTATCCACAATGAGCAGTTCTTC

d_call: -
v_call: TRBV4-2
j_call: TRBJ2-7
clone_size: -
cdr3_aa: CASSQESTVNYEQYF
cdr3_nt: TGTGCCAGCAGCCAAGAATCGACTGTTAACTACGAGCAGTACTTC

d_call: -
v_call: TRBV10-3
j_call: TRBJ2-3
clone_size: -
cdr3_aa: CAIAVQTGTFLPWDTQYF
cdr3_nt: TGTGCCATCGCCGTGCAAACCGGGACTTTTCTTCCGTGGGATACGCAGTATTTT

d_call: -
v_call: TRBV4-1
j_call: TRBJ1-1
clone_size: -
cdr3_aa: CASSQDVKNTEAFF
cdr3_nt: TGCGCCAGCAGCCAAGATGTAAAGAACACTGAAGCTTTCTTT

d_call: -
v_call: TRBV7-3
j_call: TRBJ1-1
clone_size: -
cdr3_aa: CASSTDKNTEAFF
cdr3_nt: TGTGCCAGCAGCACTGACAAGAACACTGAAGCTTTCTTT

d_call: TRBD1
v_call: TRBV2
j_call: TRBJ2-1
clone_size: -
cdr3_aa: CASSEPGRGHDEQFF
cdr3_nt: TGTGCCAGCAGTGAACCTGGCAGGGGGCATGATGAGCAGTTCTTC

d_call: TRBD1
v_call: TRBV27
j_call: TRBJ2-2
clone_size: -
cdr3_aa: CASSLGQGATGELFF
cdr3_nt: TGTGCCAGCAGCCTGGGACAGGGGGCAACCGGGGAGCTGTTTTTT

d_call: TRBD2
v_call: TRBV15
j_call: TRBJ2-1
clone_size: -
cdr3_aa: CATSRGGLADLNEQFF
cdr3_nt: TGTGCCACCAGCAGAGGTGGACTAGCGGACCTCAATGAGCAGTTCTTC

d_call: -
v_call: TRBV10-1
j_call: TRBJ2-2
clone_size: -
cdr3_aa: CASSERGNTGELFF
cdr3_nt: TGCGCCAGCAGTGAGCGGGGGAACACCGGGGAGCTGTTTTTT

d_call: TRBD1
v_call: TRBV7-3
j_call: TRBJ1-1
clone_size: -
cdr3_aa: CASSLRGRGIRDTEAFF
cdr3_nt: TGTGCCAGCAGCTTAAGAGGCAGGGGGATTCGGGACACTGAAGCTTTCTTT

d_call: -
v_call: TRBV28
j_call: TRBJ2-7
clone_size: once
cdr3_aa: CASRTQGMGQYF
cdr3_nt: TGTGCCAGCAGAACCCAGGGGATGGGGCAGTACTTC

d_call: -
v_call: TRBV29-1
j_call: TRBJ2-1
clone_size: -
cdr3_aa: CSVEDGVPELSSYNEQFF
cdr3_nt: TGCAGCGTTGAAGATGGAGTGCCAGAATTGAGCTCCTACAATGAGCAGTTCTTC